This T cell receptor (beta chain) stems from a study of blood T cell repertoires in COVID-19. Looking at the study overall: Some COVID-19 samples were acute and others convalescent; all came from the United States, Italy and Spain.

The CDR3 has 13 amino acids. Germline CDR1 reads KGHSH; CDR2 reads LQKENI. V lost 4 bases and J lost 7; bases outside the gene matches: 3. In the source study's methods: The assay estimated nucleated cells by amplifying reference gene primers. TCRdb keeps only in-frame clones here, not all; method: immunoSEQ multiplex PCR. V, J and clone size are taken as reported in that table, and D and trimming were inferred from the DNA itself. This sample has some 450,000 clones; over 85% occur once, and the top ten carry around 0.92%. The sequence was collected from a man aged 18 to 35 with COVID-19, enrolled during active disease. The source material was peripheral blood. This sequence joins TRBV18 and TRBJ1-4; 7 bases match TRBD1. CDR3 residues: CASSQDRAEKLFF. CDR3 nucleotides: TGTGCCAGCTCACAAGACAGGGCTGAAAAACTGTTTTTT.